This TCR beta chain was captured in a study of identical twins. Study results and limitations: In cord blood, abundant beta clonotypes had fewer insertions; memory showed no trend.

This CDR3 has 14 residues. V shed 6 bases and J 3 bases; nucleotides not matched to a gene: 4. MiXCR was run by TCRdb on the 5' RACE reads, yielding one entry per CDR3 protein. The table records about 690,000 distinct CDR3 sequences, roughly 6% of them present only once. This clonotype was seen many times. The antigen remains unidentified. The source of this sequence is a man aged 18 to 29 in good health. The chain couples TRBV12-3 or TRBV12-4 to TRBJ2-3; 9 bases are shared with TRBD2. Sequencing was done on a sample of naive T cells sorted from blood. The CDR3 sequence: CASRSGLATDTQYF. As DNA, the CDR3 is TGTGCCAGCAGGTCGGGACTAGCAACAGATACGCAGTATTTT.